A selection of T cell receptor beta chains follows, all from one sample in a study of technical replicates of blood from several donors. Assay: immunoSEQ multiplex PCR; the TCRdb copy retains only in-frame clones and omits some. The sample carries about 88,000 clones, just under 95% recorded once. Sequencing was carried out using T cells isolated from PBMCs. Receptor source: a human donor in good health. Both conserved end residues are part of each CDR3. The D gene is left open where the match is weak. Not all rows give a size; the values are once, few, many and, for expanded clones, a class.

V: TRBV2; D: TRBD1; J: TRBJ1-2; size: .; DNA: TGTGCCAGCGGGGGGATGCAGGGGGGTGGCTACACCTTC; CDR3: CASGGMQGGGYTF
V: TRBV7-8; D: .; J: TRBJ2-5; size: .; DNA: TGTGCCAGCAGCTTGGTGGGCGGGCCCCAAGAGACCCAGTACTTC; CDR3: CASSLVGGPQETQYF
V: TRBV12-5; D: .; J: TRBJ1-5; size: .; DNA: TGTGCTAGTGGTTTGAGGGGAAATCAGCCCCAGCATTTT; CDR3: CASGLRGNQPQHF
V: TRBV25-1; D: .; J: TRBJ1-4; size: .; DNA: TGTGCCAGCAGTGCTCAGGGGAAAGTTAATGAAAAACTGTTTTTT; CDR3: CASSAQGKVNEKLFF
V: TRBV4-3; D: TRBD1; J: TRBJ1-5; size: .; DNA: TGCGCCAGCAGCCAAGAAATACGGGACAGGGTTCAGCCCCAGCATTTT; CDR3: CASSQEIRDRVQPQHF
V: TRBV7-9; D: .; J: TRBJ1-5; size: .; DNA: TGTGCCAGCACGAGCGGTGGCAATCAGCCCCAGCATTTT; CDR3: CASTSGGNQPQHF
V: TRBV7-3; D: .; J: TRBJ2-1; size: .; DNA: TGTGCCAGCAGCTTCACAGGGTCAGAATACAATGAGCAGTTCTTC; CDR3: CASSFTGSEYNEQFF
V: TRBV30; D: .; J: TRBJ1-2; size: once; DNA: TGTGCCTGGAGTGTGGGAGGGGGGGGCTACACCTTC; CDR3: CAWSVGGGGYTF
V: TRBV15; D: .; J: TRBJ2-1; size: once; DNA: TGTGCCACCAGCCAAGGACTGAGTCTGGATGAGCAGTTCTTC; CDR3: CATSQGLSLDEQFF
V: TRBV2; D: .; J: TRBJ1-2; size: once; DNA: TGTGCCAGCAGTGAAACAGTTACTAACTATGGCTACACCTTC; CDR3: CASSETVTNYGYTF
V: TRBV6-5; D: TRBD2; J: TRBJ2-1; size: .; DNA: TGTGCCAGCAGCCGGAGCGGGAGAGCCTACAATGAGCAGTTCTTC; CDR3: CASSRSGRAYNEQFF
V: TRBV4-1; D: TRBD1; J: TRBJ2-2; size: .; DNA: TGCGCCAGCAGCCAAGTACTTGGGCCCAGGGGGATTTTTATCGGGGAGCTGTTTTTT; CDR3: CASSQVLGPRGIFIGELFF
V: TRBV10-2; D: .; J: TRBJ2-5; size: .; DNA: TGCGCCAGCAGTGAGTCGAGGCGGGATAGCGAGACCCAGTACTTC; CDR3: CASSESRRDSETQYF
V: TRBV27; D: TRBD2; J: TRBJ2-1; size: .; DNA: TGTGCCAGCAGTTTTACGATCCAGGGACTAGCGGGAGAAAATGAGCAGTTCTTC; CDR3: CASSFTIQGLAGENEQFF
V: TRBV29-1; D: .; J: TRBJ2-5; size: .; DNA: TGCAGCGTCGACCACCCCCTAGCGTGGGAGACCCAGTACTTC; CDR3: CSVDHPLAWETQYF
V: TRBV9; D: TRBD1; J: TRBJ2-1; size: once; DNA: TGTGCCAGCAGCGCGGACAGGGGTAGACATGAGCAGTTCTTC; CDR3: CASSADRGRHEQFF
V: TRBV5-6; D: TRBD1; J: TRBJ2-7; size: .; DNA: TGTGCCAGCGTGGGGACAGACCCTTACGAGCAGTACTTC; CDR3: CASVGTDPYEQYF
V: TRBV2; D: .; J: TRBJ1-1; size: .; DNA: TGTGCCAGCAATCGACAGGCCGGGGTAGGGACTGAAGCTTTCTTT; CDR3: CASNRQAGVGTEAFF
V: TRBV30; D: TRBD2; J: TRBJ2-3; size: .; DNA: TGTGCCTGGAGTTGGGGTAGCGGGAGCACAGATACGCAGTATTTT; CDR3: CAWSWGSGSTDTQYF
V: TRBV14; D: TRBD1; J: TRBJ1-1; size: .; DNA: TGTGCCAGCAGCCTTGGACAGGATTTGAGGTACACTGAAGCTTTCTTT; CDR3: CASSLGQDLRYTEAFF
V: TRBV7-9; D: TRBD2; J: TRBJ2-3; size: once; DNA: TGTGCCAGCAGTTTGCCTCTAGCGGGAATGACAGATACGCAGTATTTT; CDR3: CASSLPLAGMTDTQYF
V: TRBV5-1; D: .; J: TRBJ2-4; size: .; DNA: TGCGCCAGCAGCTTGGTTACAAGCGAGCAAAACATTCAGTACTTC; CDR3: CASSLVTSEQNIQYF
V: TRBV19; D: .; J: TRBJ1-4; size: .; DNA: TGTGCCAGTAGTATAAGAGATTGGAATGAAAAACTGTTTTTT; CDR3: CASSIRDWNEKLFF
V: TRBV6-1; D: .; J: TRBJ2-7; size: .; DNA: TGTGCCAGCAGTGAACCTGCGGCCAAGTCTGAATACGAGCAGTACTTC; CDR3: CASSEPAAKSEYEQYF
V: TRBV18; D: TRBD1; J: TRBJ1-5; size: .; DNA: TGTGCCAGCTCACCACGGACAGGGGGCAGCGGCAATCAGCCCCAGCATTTT; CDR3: CASSPRTGGSGNQPQHF
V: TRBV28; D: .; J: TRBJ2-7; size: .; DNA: TGTGCCAGCAGTTTTATATACTCCTACGAGCAGTACTTC; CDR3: CASSFIYSYEQYF